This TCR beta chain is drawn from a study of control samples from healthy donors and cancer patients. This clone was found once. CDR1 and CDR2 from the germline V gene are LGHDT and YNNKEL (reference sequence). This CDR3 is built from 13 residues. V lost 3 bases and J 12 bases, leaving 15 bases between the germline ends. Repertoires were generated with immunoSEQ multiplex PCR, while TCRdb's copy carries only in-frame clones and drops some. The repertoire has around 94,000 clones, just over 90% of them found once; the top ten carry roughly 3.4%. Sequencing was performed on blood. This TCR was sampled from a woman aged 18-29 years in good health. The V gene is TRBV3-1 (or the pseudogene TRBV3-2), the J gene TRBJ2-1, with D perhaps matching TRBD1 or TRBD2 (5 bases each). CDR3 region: CASSQGEGIGQFF. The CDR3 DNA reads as TGTGCCAGCAGCCAGGGGGAAGGGATTGGGCAGTTCTTC.